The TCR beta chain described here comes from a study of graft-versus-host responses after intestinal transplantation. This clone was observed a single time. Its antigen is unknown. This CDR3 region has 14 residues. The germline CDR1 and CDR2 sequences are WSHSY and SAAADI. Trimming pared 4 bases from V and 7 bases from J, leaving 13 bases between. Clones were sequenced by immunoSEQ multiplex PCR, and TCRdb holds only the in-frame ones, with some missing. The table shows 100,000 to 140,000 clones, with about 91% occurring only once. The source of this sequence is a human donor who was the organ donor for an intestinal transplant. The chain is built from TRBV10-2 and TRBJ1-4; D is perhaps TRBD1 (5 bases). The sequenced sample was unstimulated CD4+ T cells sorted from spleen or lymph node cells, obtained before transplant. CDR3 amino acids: CASSAAGRGEKLFF. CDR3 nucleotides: TGCGCCAGCAGTGCCGCAGGGCGCGGTGAAAAACTGTTTTTT.